Shown below are 31 T cell receptor beta chains from a single sample sequenced in a study of PD-L1 blockade in urothelial cancer. Time point denoted: pretreatment peripheral blood. The table came from immunoSEQ multiplex PCR; TCRdb's copy has only in-frame clones and leaves some out. Seen here are about 95,000 clones, nearly 90% observed once, and the top ten hold around 1.5%. The sample here was PBMCs, taken around atezolizumab (anti-PD-L1) treatment. The receptors come from a man aged 55 to 70 with urothelial cancer.

V usage is TRBV9 and J usage is TRBJ1-6; D call uncertain. Germline values: CDR1 SGDLS, CDR2 YYNGEE. The CDR3 sequence is 14 residues long. V lost 3 bases and J 9 bases, leaving 13 bases between the germline ends. CDR3 in amino acids: CASSGPNGFSPLHF. The CDR3 nucleotides read TGTGCCAGCAGCGGCCCAAACGGGTTTTCACCCCTCCACTTT.

The chain is built from TRBV4-2 and TRBJ2-3; 9 bases line up with TRBD2. The germline gives CDR1 LGHNA, CDR2 YNFKEQ. This CDR3 has 16 amino acids. V trimming: 1 base; J trimming: 6 bases; junction bases outside the gene matches: 8. CDR3 nucleotide sequence: TGTGCCAGCAGCCAAGCGCCTAGCGGGATGAGCGATACGCAGTATTTT. Its translation is CASSQAPSGMSDTQYF.

This sequence joins TRBV15 and TRBJ2-5; D not certain. V lost 5 bases and J lost 2, with 6 bases in between. The CDR3 has 12 residues. Germline CDR1 is LNHNV and CDR2 is YYDKDF (reference sequence). Written as DNA, the CDR3 is TGTGCCACCAGCGTCTCTCAAGAGACCCAGTACTTC. Residues: CATSVSQETQYF.

This clone occurred a few times. Within the sample, other DNA sequences also encode this same CDR3. V usage is TRBV6-1 and J usage is TRBJ1-2, with D hard to call. V was shortened by 1 base and J by 0 bases, with 6 bases between the two germline ends. The germline gives CDR1 MNHNS, CDR2 SASEGT. This CDR3 has 14 residues. The CDR3 DNA is TGTGCCAGCAGTGAAGGTGGAGCTAACTATGGCTACACCTTC. Protein product: CASSEGGANYGYTF.

V is TRBV10-1 and J is TRBJ2-3; 8 nucleotides line up with TRBD1. Trimming at V came to 4 bases and at J to 0 bases, leaving 3 bases not matched to a gene. Germline V gene data show CDR1 as WNHNN and CDR2 as SYGVQD (reference sequence). The CDR3 length is 15 residues. CDR3 coding DNA: TGCGCCAGCAGTGGGGGGGACAGGAGCACAGATACGCAGTATTTT. It encodes CASSGGDRSTDTQYF.

The chain employs TRBV4-3 and TRBJ2-3; 11 bases fit TRBD2. The CDR3 has 18 residues. Germline values: CDR1 LGHNA, CDR2 YSLEER. V gave up 0 bases and J gave up 4 bases; unmatched junction bases: 9. CDR3 DNA: TGCGCCAGCAGCCAAGATTACCCTGGGACTAGCGGCGCAGATACGCAGTATTTT. Encoded protein: CASSQDYPGTSGADTQYF.

This chain uses TRBV7-2 with TRBJ2-7, with 14 bases identical to TRBD2. Germline loops: CDR1 SGHTA, CDR2 FQGNSA. This CDR3 region has 16 residues. Trimming at V came to 2 bases and at J to 2 bases, leaving 2 bases not matched to a gene. The CDR3 bases are TGTGCCAGCAGCTTACAGGGACTAGCGGGGGCCTACGAGCAGTACTTC. It codes for CASSLQGLAGAYEQYF.

In its sample, this clone was seen a few times. The rearrangement uses TRBV7-3 and TRBJ1-4; 9 bases match TRBD1. Germline V gene lookup returns CDR1 SGHTA and CDR2 FQGTGA. The J segment lost 7 bases and the V segment lost 5 bases, leaving 8 bases of the junction unmatched. The CDR3 is made up of 15 amino acids. Here the CDR3 DNA reads TGTGCCAGCAGCCGAACAGGGACAGGGACTGAAAAACTGTTTTTT. Residues: CASSRTGTGTEKLFF.

V is TRBV30 and J is TRBJ1-5, with a weak D call TRBD1 (5 bases). Trimming stripped 0 bases from V and 7 bases from J, with 10 bases between. Germline assignment: CDR1 GTSNPN and CDR2 SVGIG (reference sequence). The CDR3 spans 13 residues. CDR3: CAWSVGEGQPQHF. CDR3 nucleotide sequence: TGTGCCTGGAGTGTGGGGGAGGGACAGCCCCAGCATTTT.

The J gene is TRBJ1-6, the V gene TRBV4-3; 9 positions agree with TRBD1. The CDR3 has 17 amino acids. V gave up 2 bases and J gave up 9 bases; unmatched junction bases: 11. Germline CDR1 and CDR2: LGHNA and YSLEER. CDR3 in amino acids: CASSQTRAGQGVSPLHF. DNA of the CDR3: TGCGCCAGCAGCCAAACGCGGGCGGGACAGGGCGTTTCACCCCTCCACTTT.

The chain uses TRBV2 and TRBJ2-7, with 7 bases fitting TRBD2. CDR1 and CDR2 (germline): SNHLY, FYNNEI. The CDR3 runs to 14 residues. Germline trimming cut 4 bases from V and 0 bases from J; bases unmatched to any gene: 3. CDR3 residues: CASSVQRGSYEQYF. Here the CDR3 DNA reads TGTGCCAGCAGTGTTCAGCGGGGCTCCTACGAGCAGTACTTC.

The V and J genes are TRBV4-1 and TRBJ2-2, with a tentative D call TRBD1 (6 bases). This CDR3 region has 15 residues. The V end lost 2 bases, the J end lost 7 bases, and 14 bases lay between the germline ends. CDR1 MGHRA and CDR2 YSYEKL come from the germline V gene. CDR3 residues: CASSQSPTGIGELFF. The CDR3 bases are TGCGCCAGCAGCCAATCCCCAACAGGGATCGGGGAGCTGTTTTTT.

This sequence joins TRBV19 and TRBJ2-1, with TRBD2 as a possible D gene (5 bases). V lost 4 bases and J 0 bases, leaving 10 bases between the germline ends. Germline CDR1 and CDR2: LNHDA and SQIVND (reference sequence). The CDR3 totals 15 residues. CDR3 in DNA: TGTGCCAGTAGTAAGAGCGGTGGCTCCTACAATGAGCAGTTCTTC. It encodes CASSKSGGSYNEQFF.

This chain links TRBV18 with TRBJ2-1; TRBD2 aligns across 9 bases. This CDR3 is built from 15 residues. The J segment lost 14 bases and the V segment lost 3 bases, leaving 14 bases of the junction unmatched. The germline V gene encodes CDR1 KGHSH and CDR2 LQKENI. CDR3 region: CASSPASGLAADKFF. Written as DNA, the CDR3 is TGTGCCAGCTCACCTGCGTCGGGACTAGCCGCGGACAAGTTCTTC.

The chain combines TRBV5-1 with TRBJ2-7; a possible D gene is TRBD2 (7 bases). The CDR3 runs 19 residues. Germline assignment: CDR1 SGHRS and CDR2 YFSETQ. Deletions cut 3 bases from V and 3 bases from J, with 28 bases between. This CDR3 is CASSSRPGTSEGGIYEQYF. Written as DNA, the CDR3 is TGCGCCAGCAGCTCCCGACCCGGAACTAGCGAGGGGGGGATCTACGAGCAGTACTTC.

This chain joins TRBV2 and TRBJ1-2, with D hard to call. V was trimmed by 7 bases and J by 0 bases, leaving 12 bases between them. This CDR3 comprises 14 residues. CDR1 is SNHLY, CDR2 FYNNEI, per germline. The CDR3: CASKLTQTNYGYTF. In nucleotides, the CDR3 is TGTGCCAGCAAATTGACACAAACTAACTATGGCTACACCTTC.

The rearrangement joins TRBV7-2 to TRBJ2-3; 7 nucleotides line up with TRBD1. V shed 1 base, J shed 0 bases, and the junction held 4 bases outside the gene matches. The length of the CDR3 is 16 residues. The germline V gene has CDR1 SGHTA and CDR2 FQGNSA. CDR3 DNA sequence: TGTGCCAGCAGCTTAGGGACAGGAGCAAGCACAGATACGCAGTATTTT. Protein product: CASSLGTGASTDTQYF.

The table lists this clone with a count of one. This sequence joins TRBV5-8 and TRBJ2-7, with a weak D call TRBD2 (5 bases). The CDR3 contains 12 residues. Trimming shortened V by 6 bases and J by 6 bases, and 13 bases separated the two germline ends. Per germline, CDR1 SGHTS and CDR2 YDEGEE. The CDR3 DNA reads TGTGCCAGCACCCCGGTACGGGGCGAGCAGTACTTC. Amino acids: CASTPVRGEQYF. Looking up the rest from reference TRBV5-8 and TRBJ2-7 gives the full variable domain: EAGVTQSPTHLIKTRGQQATLRCSPISGHTSVYWYQQALGLGLQFLLWYDEGEERNRGNFPPRFSGRQFPNYSSELNVNALELEDSALYLCASTPVRGEQYFGPGTRLTVT.

The rearrangement uses TRBV19 and TRBJ2-5; TRBD2 aligns across 10 bases. There are 15 residues in the CDR3. Germline V gene data show CDR1 as LNHDA and CDR2 as SQIVND (reference sequence). The V gene end was trimmed by 3 bases and the J gene end by 2 bases; junction bases not matched to a gene: 3. As DNA, the CDR3 is TGTGCCAGTAGTATTCTAGCGGGAGTACAAGAGACCCAGTACTTC. It codes for CASSILAGVQETQYF.

The J gene is TRBJ2-3, the V gene TRBV15; 7 positions match TRBD1. The CDR3 runs 15 residues. V shed 6 bases, J shed 5 bases, and the junction held 11 bases outside the gene matches. The V gene's germline CDR1 is LNHNV and CDR2 YYDKDF (reference sequence). The CDR3, as DNA: TGTGCCACCAGAGCACCTGACAGGGCGGGAGATACGCAGTATTTT. It yields the protein CATRAPDRAGDTQYF.

The V and J genes are TRBV7-2 and TRBJ2-2; TRBD1 matches at 8 bases. Germline CDR1 reads SGHTA; CDR2 reads FQGNSA. The CDR3 has 16 amino acids. Losses at the gene ends were 5 bases for V and 0 bases for J; bases not matched to a gene: 5. The CDR3 DNA sequence: TGTGCCAGCAGCCCCCAGGGGGCCGCGAACACCGGGGAGCTGTTTTTT. This sequence encodes CASSPQGAANTGELFF.

This rearrangement joins TRBV5-5 to TRBJ2-2; TRBD2 matches 12 bases. Germline assignment: CDR1 SGHKS and CDR2 YYEKEE (reference sequence). Trimming at V came to 4 bases and at J to 4 bases, leaving 11 bases not matched to a gene. The length of the CDR3 is 18 residues. CDR3 in amino acids: CASSLPLAGGPGTGELFF. In nucleotides, the CDR3 is TGTGCCAGCAGCCTTCCCCTAGCGGGGGGGCCAGGCACCGGGGAGCTGTTTTTT. The full variable domain, rest sourced from reference TRBV5-5 and TRBJ2-2, is DAGVTQSPTHLIKTRGQQVTLRCSPISGHKSVSWYQQVLGQGPQFIFQYYEKEERGRGNFPDRFSARQFPNYSSELNVNALLLGDSALYLCASSLPLAGGPGTGELFFGEGSRLTVL.

The rearrangement uses TRBV4-3 and TRBJ1-3; D remains ambiguous. V dropped 0 bases and J dropped 1 base, with 13 bases sitting between them. The germline V gene has CDR1 LGHNA and CDR2 YSLEER. This CDR3 spans 17 amino acids. The CDR3 here is CASSQDWPSSSGNTIYF. The CDR3 nucleotides are TGCGCCAGCAGCCAAGATTGGCCCTCAAGTTCTGGAAACACCATATATTTT.

This chain links TRBV5-1 with TRBJ2-1; tentatively, D is TRBD2 (6 bases). Germline V lookup: CDR1 SGHRS, CDR2 YFSETQ. The ends were cut back, 8 bases at V and 3 bases at J, with 24 bases in the middle. CDR3 size: 17 residues. CDR3 amino acids: CASAPGLLSPLYNEQFF. CDR3 coding DNA: TGCGCCAGTGCCCCGGGACTCCTATCCCCCCTCTACAATGAGCAGTTCTTC. The full variable domain, its missing parts supplied by reference TRBV5-1 and TRBJ2-1, is KAGVTQTPRYLIKTRGQQVTLSCSPISGHRSVSWYQQTPGQGLQFLFEYFSETQRNKGNFPGRFSGRQFSNSRSEMNVSTLELGDSALYLCASAPGLLSPLYNEQFFGPGTRLTVL.

The chain links TRBV7-2 to TRBJ1-4; D perhaps matches TRBD1 (6 bases). Between the trimmed V and J ends, which lost 5 bases and 2 bases, there was a span of 12 bases. The CDR3 spans 15 residues. The germline V gene has CDR1 SGHTA and CDR2 FQGNSA. CDR3 in DNA: TGTGCCAGCAGCCTCGAACAGGGTACTAATGAAAAACTGTTTTTT. It codes for CASSLEQGTNEKLFF.

The chain links TRBV4-3 to TRBJ2-7; 9 bases are a match to TRBD2. The CDR3 length is 17 residues. CDR1 and CDR2 (germline): LGHNA, YSLEER. V shed 1 base and J 3 bases; nucleotides not matched to a gene: 10. This CDR3 reads CASSQARSSGVYYEQYF. CDR3 DNA: TGCGCCAGCAGCCAAGCCCGTTCTAGCGGGGTCTACTACGAGCAGTACTTC.

In its sample, this clone was seen once. This chain connects TRBV28 to TRBJ2-7, with 9 bases matching TRBD1. This CDR3 is built from 15 residues. Looked up from germline, CDR1 is MDHEN and CDR2 is SYDVKM. Trimming at V came to 3 bases and at J to 3 bases, leaving 6 bases not matched to a gene. The CDR3 sequence is CASSFTGTGFYEQYF. The CDR3 DNA is TGTGCCAGCAGTTTCACCGGGACAGGGTTCTACGAGCAGTACTTC. Drawing the rest from reference TRBV28 and TRBJ2-7, the complete variable domain is DVKVTQSSRYLVKRTGEKVFLECVQDMDHENMFWYRQDPGLGLRLIYFSYDVKMKEKGDIPEGYSVSREKKERFSLILESASTNQTSMYLCASSFTGTGFYEQYFGPGTRLTVT.

V usage is TRBV11-3 and J usage is TRBJ2-3; TRBD2 might be the D (5 bases). This CDR3 is built from 18 residues. Germline CDR1 reads SGHNT; CDR2 reads YENEEA. The V gene lost 1 base and the J gene lost 4 bases, with 21 bases spanning the gap. CDR3 protein: CASSLGSRIEEDSDTQYF. In DNA form, the CDR3 reads TGTGCCAGCAGCTTAGGTTCCCGGATAGAAGAGGACTCAGATACGCAGTATTTT.

V usage is TRBV5-5 and J usage is TRBJ1-5, with a tentative D call TRBD1 (5 bases). The CDR3 totals 12 residues. CDR1 and CDR2 from the germline V gene are SGHKS and YYEKEE (reference sequence). V lost 1 base and J lost 7, with 6 bases in between. The CDR3 DNA reads as TGTGCCAGCAGCTTGCGGGGGCAGCCCCAGCATTTT. Amino acids: CASSLRGQPQHF. Full variable domain (missing parts from reference TRBV5-5 and TRBJ1-5): DAGVTQSPTHLIKTRGQQVTLRCSPISGHKSVSWYQQVLGQGPQFIFQYYEKEERGRGNFPDRFSARQFPNYSSELNVNALLLGDSALYLCASSLRGQPQHFGDGTRLSIL.

This sequence joins TRBV9 and TRBJ1-2; unclear D gene. The CDR3 has 14 residues. Germline V lookup: CDR1 SGDLS, CDR2 YYNGEE. Trimming pared 1 base from V and 0 bases from J, leaving 7 bases between. The CDR3 is CASSVQEANYGYTF. In nucleotides, the CDR3 is TGTGCCAGCAGCGTACAGGAAGCTAACTATGGCTACACCTTC.

This clone was seen only a few times. J is TRBJ2-7 and V is TRBV7-9; 13 positions agree with TRBD2. The CDR3 runs to 16 residues. Germline CDR1 SEHNR, CDR2 FQNEAQ (reference sequence). The V and J ends lost 4 bases and 5 bases, in that order; junction bases with no gene match: 8. The CDR3 nucleotides read TGTGCCAGCAGCTCGAGGACTAGCGGGAGTGGCCACGAGCAGTACTTC. Amino acid sequence: CASSSRTSGSGHEQYF.